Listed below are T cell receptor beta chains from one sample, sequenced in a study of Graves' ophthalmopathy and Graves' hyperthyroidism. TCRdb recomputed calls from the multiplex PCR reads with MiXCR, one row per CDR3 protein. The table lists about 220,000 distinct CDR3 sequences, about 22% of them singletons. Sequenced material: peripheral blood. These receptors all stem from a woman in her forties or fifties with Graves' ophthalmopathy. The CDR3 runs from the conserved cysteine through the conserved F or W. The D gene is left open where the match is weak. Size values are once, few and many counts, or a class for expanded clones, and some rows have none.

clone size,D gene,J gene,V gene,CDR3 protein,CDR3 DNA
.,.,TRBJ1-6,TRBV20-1,CSARDSGRDANSPLHF,TGCAGTGCTAGAGATAGTGGCCGGGACGCCAATTCACCCCTCCACTTT
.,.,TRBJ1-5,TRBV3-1,CASSQGLSQPQHF,TGTGCCAGCAGCCAGGGACTTTCTCAGCCCCAGCATTTT
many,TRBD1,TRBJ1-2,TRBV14,CASSRDRDVSGYTF,TGTGCCAGCAGCCGAGACAGGGATGTTAGCGGCTACACCTTC
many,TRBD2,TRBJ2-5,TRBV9,CASSAYLAGPNQETQYF,TGTGCCAGCAGCGCATACCTAGCGGGGCCAAACCAAGAGACCCAGTACTTC
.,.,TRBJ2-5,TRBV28,CASSHGRTRETQYF,TGTGCCAGCAGTCACGGACGGACTCGAGAGACCCAGTACTTC
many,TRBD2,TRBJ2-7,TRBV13,CASSLEGASGVYEQYF,TGTGCCAGCAGCTTAGAAGGCGCTAGCGGGGTTTACGAGCAGTACTTC
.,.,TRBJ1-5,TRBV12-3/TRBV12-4,CASSLTGRQPQHF,TGTGCCAGCAGTTTGACAGGCCGGCAGCCCCAGCATTTT
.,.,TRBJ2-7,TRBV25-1,CASSEWGPLVSEQYF,TGTGCCAGCAGTGAATGGGGGCCTTTAGTTTCAGAGCAGTACTTC
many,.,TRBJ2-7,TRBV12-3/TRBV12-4,CASGNRAALYEQYF,TGTGCCAGCGGAAATCGAGCAGCCCTGTACGAGCAGTACTTC
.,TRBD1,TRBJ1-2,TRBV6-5,CASSYPARDRGYGYTF,TGTGCCAGCAGTTACCCTGCCCGGGACAGGGGTTATGGCTACACCTTC
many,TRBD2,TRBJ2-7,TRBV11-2,CASSLVLREGYEQYF,TGTGCCAGCAGCTTAGTTCTGCGGGAGGGTTACGAGCAGTACTTC
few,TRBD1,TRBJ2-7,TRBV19,CASSIGQGALGYEQYF,TGTGCCAGTAGTATAGGACAGGGGGCCCTGGGCTACGAGCAGTACTTC
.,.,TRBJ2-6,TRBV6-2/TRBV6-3,CASSYLRAGLSYSGANVLTF,TGTGCCAGCAGTTACCTCAGGGCAGGACTGAGCTACTCTGGGGCCAACGTCCTGACTTTC
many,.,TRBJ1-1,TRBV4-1,CASSRGFQGTAGTEAFF,TGCGCCAGCAGCAGGGGTTTTCAGGGTACGGCTGGCACTGAAGCTTTCTTT
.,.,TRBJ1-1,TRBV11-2,CASRTTGFPEAFF,TGTGCCAGCAGGACAACAGGGTTTCCTGAAGCTTTCTTT
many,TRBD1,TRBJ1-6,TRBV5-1,CASSPTGYNSPLHF,TGCGCCAGCAGTCCGACAGGGTACAATTCACCCCTCCACTTT
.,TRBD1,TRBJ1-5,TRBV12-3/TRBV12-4,CASSRTGGTQPQHF,TGTGCCAGCAGCCGAACAGGGGGAACTCAACCCCAGCATTTT
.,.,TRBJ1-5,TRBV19,CALGGPNQPQHF,TGTGCCCTGGGCGGTCCCAATCAGCCCCAGCATTTT
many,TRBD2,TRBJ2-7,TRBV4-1,CASSQAGLESSEQYF,TGCGCCAGCAGCCAGGCGGGACTAGAGTCTAGCGAGCAGTACTTC
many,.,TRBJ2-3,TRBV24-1,CATSDKSRGTPSTDTQYF,TGTGCCACCAGTGACAAGTCAAGGGGGACTCCTAGCACAGATACGCAGTATTTT
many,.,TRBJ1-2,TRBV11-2,CASSRIPGPTNYGYTF,TGTGCCAGCAGCCGGATACCGGGGCCCACAAACTATGGCTACACCTTC
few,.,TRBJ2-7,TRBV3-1,CASSHPPRDEQYF,TGTGCCAGCAGCCATCCCCCGAGGGACGAGCAGTACTTC
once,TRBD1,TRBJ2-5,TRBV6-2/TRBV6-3,CASHPNRGLQETQYF,TGTGCCAGCCATCCCAACAGGGGGCTTCAAGAGACCCAGTACTTC
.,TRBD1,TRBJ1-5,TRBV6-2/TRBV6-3,CASSQDRGGGQPQHF,TGTGCCAGCAGTCAGGACAGGGGAGGAGGCCAGCCCCAGCATTTT
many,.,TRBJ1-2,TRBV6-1,CASRPGPGQYGYTF,TGTGCCAGCCGACCGGGCCCAGGGCAGTATGGCTACACCTTC
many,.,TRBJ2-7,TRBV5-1,CASSLGPDSTQYF,TGCGCCAGCAGCTTGGGACCGGACTCGACTCAGTACTTC
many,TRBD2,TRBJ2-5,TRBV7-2,CASSLDVASGGGAQYF,TGTGCCAGCAGCTTAGACGTTGCTAGCGGGGGTGGGGCCCAGTACTTC
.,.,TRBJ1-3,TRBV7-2,CASSLAYRGNTIYF,TGTGCCAGCAGCTTAGCGTACAGAGGAAACACCATATATTTT
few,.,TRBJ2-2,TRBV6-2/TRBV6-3,CASSYSTAAGELFF,TGTGCCAGCAGTTACTCGACAGCGGCCGGGGAGCTGTTTTTT
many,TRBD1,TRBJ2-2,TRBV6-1,CASSRGTGGPGELFF,TGTGCCAGCAGTCGGGGGACAGGGGGTCCCGGGGAGCTGTTTTTT
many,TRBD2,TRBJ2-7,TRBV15,CATSIGRPGSGVYEQYF,TGTGCCACCAGCATCGGCAGGCCGGGTAGCGGGGTCTACGAGCAGTACTTC
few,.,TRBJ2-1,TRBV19,CASSRTTGANEQFF,TGTGCCAGTAGTAGGACTACAGGGGCAAATGAGCAGTTCTTC
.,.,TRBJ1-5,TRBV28,CASSLPVTFNQPQLF,TGTGCCAGCAGTTTGCCAGTGACCTTCAATCAGCCCCAGCTTTTT
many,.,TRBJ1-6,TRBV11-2,CASSSQGRSPLHF,TGTGCCAGCAGCTCGCAGGGTCGTTCGCCCCTCCACTTT
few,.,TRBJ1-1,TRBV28,CASSRDVNTEAFF,TGTGCCAGCAGTAGGGACGTTAACACTGAAGCTTTCTTT
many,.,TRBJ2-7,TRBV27,CASSPPGASYEQYF,TGTGCCAGCAGCCCCCCCGGGGCCTCCTACGAGCAGTACTTC
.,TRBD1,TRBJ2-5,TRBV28,CASGSAGQGEVTQYF,TGTGCCAGCGGTTCGGCGGGACAGGGTGAAGTGACCCAGTACTTC
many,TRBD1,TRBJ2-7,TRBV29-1,CSVGQGPANEQYF,TGCAGCGTCGGACAGGGACCTGCCAACGAGCAGTACTTC
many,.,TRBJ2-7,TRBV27,CASSTRQDALFFYEQYF,TGTGCCAGCAGTACGAGGCAGGACGCCCTCTTTTTCTACGAGCAGTACTTC
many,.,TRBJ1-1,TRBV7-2,CASSLVAGNTEAFF,TGTGCCAGCAGCTTAGTGGCAGGGAACACTGAAGCTTTCTTT